This TCR beta chain was identified during a study of blood T cell repertoires in COVID-19. Sequenced by immunoSEQ multiplex PCR; TCRdb stores in-frame clones only, minus some. The sample carries 500,000 or so clones, approximately 86% recorded once. CDR1 and CDR2 from the germline V gene are MNHNS and SASEGT. V was trimmed by 2 bases and J by 5 bases, leaving 12 bases between them. The CDR3 has 14 amino acids. Specimen: PBMCs or T cells enriched from blood (not recorded which). The V call is TRBV6-1, the J call TRBJ1-1; TRBD1 might be the D (5 bases). The TCR originated in a woman aged 18-29 years who had recovered from COVID-19. As DNA, the CDR3 is TGTGCCAGCAGTGAAATCCCCTCAGGGACTGAAGCTTTCTTT. Translated, it gives CASSEIPSGTEAFF.